The 19 T cell receptor beta chains below were found in one sample sequenced in a study of T cell changes during pregnancy in multiple sclerosis. Method: immunoSEQ multiplex PCR; TCRdb's copy keeps in-frame clones and lacks some. The data show 75,000 to 100,000 clones, 75% to 95% seen once. The sample was peripheral blood, taken in the second trimester of pregnancy. These receptors came from a female donor in good health, enrolled as a control in a pregnancy study.

This clone was counted only a few times. The J gene is TRBJ1-1, the V gene TRBV29-1; possibly TRBD1 for D (5 bases). This CDR3 has 13 amino acids. The V end was cut by 6 bases, the J end by 5 bases, with 16 bases between. Germline V gene lookup returns CDR1 SQVTM and CDR2 ANQGSEA. The CDR3 nucleotides are TGCAGCGTCTTCTCCGGGGGGGGTACTGAAGCTTTCTTT. It codes for CSVFSGGGTEAFF.

The rearrangement uses TRBV29-1 and TRBJ2-7; tentative D call: TRBD1 (6 bases). CDR3 size: 13 residues. V was cut by 7 bases and J by 2 bases, with 15 bases left in between. From germline, CDR1 is SQVTM and CDR2 ANQGSEA. The CDR3 DNA reads as TGCAGCGCGGGACACCCCGCCCCCTACGAGCAGTACTTC. Protein: CSAGHPAPYEQYF.

This chain links TRBV19 with TRBJ1-1, with a weak D call TRBD1 (5 bases). Germline V gene lookup returns CDR1 LNHDA and CDR2 SQIVND (reference sequence). CDR3 length: 15 residues. The V and J ends lost 3 bases and 1 base respectively, with 12 bases between them. The CDR3 sequence is CASSMRGDPNTEAFF. The CDR3 nucleotides read TGTGCCAGTAGTATGCGGGGGGACCCGAACACTGAAGCTTTCTTT.

The rearrangement links TRBV5-1 to TRBJ1-4; maybe TRBD1 (5 bases). CDR1 and CDR2 from the germline V gene are SGHRS and YFSETQ. Deletions cut 2 bases from V and 3 bases from J, with 14 bases between. The CDR3 is made up of 16 amino acids. Here the CDR3 DNA reads TGCGCCAGCAGCTTCCAGGGTGGAGGGGCTAATGAAAAACTGTTTTTT. Its translation: CASSFQGGGANEKLFF.

V usage is TRBV4-1 and J usage is TRBJ2-7; no firm D call. V was pared by 5 bases and J by 0 bases, with 8 bases between. This CDR3 has 13 amino acids. Germline values: CDR1 MGHRA, CDR2 YSYEKL. CDR3 sequence: CASSITDSYEQYF. The CDR3 DNA sequence: TGCGCCAGCAGCATTACAGACTCCTACGAGCAGTACTTC.

Written as DNA, the CDR3 is TGTGCCAGCAGCAGGGACAGGGCGGGCTATGGCTACACCTTC. Its protein product is CASSRDRAGYGYTF. The chain couples TRBV7-2 to TRBJ1-2; 9 positions match TRBD1. Looked up from germline, CDR1 is SGHTA and CDR2 is FQGNSA. CDR3 size: 14 residues. With 5 bases clipped from V and 4 bases from J, the junction kept 5 bases outside the gene matches.

The J gene is TRBJ1-2, the V gene TRBV6-1, with 7 bases that match TRBD1. Germline V gene data show CDR1 as MNHNS and CDR2 as SASEGT. This CDR3 has 13 residues. V was pared by 6 bases and J by 2 bases, with 3 bases of the junction left unmatched. CDR3 DNA: TGTGCCAGCAGGGTGACAGGGAACTATGGCTACACCTTC. Encoded protein: CASRVTGNYGYTF.

This clone was recorded only once. The chain recombines TRBV28 with TRBJ2-7, with D perhaps TRBD2 (5 bases). V was shortened by 3 bases and J by 2 bases, with 11 bases between the two germline ends. Germline loops: CDR1 MDHEN, CDR2 SYDVKM. The CDR3 runs to 14 residues. The DNA for the CDR3 is TGTGCCAGCAGTTTGAGGACCGGGACCTACGAGCAGTACTTC. This sequence encodes CASSLRTGTYEQYF. The whole variable domain, remainder taken from reference TRBV28 and TRBJ2-7, is DVKVTQSSRYLVKRTGEKVFLECVQDMDHENMFWYRQDPGLGLRLIYFSYDVKMKEKGDIPEGYSVSREKKERFSLILESASTNQTSMYLCASSLRTGTYEQYFGPGTRLTVT.

CDR3 nucleotide sequence: TGTGCCAGCAGCCTACAGACAGTTAGCAATCAGCCCCAGCATTTT. Translated, it gives CASSLQTVSNQPQHF. The V call is TRBV28, the J call TRBJ1-5, with D perhaps TRBD1 (5 bases). The CDR3 sequence is 15 residues long. The germline V gene encodes CDR1 MDHEN and CDR2 SYDVKM. Trimming pared 6 bases from V and 0 bases from J, leaving 12 bases between.

The chain links TRBV5-6 to TRBJ1-1; tentatively, D is TRBD1 (5 bases). Trimming removed 3 bases from V and 1 base from J, with 13 bases in between. Looked up from germline, CDR1 is SGHDT and CDR2 is YYEEEE. The CDR3 runs 15 residues. In DNA form, the CDR3 reads TGTGCCAGCAGCTCCCCCGGGACTCCGAACACTGAAGCTTTCTTT. Translating gives CASSSPGTPNTEAFF. The full variable domain, with the rest looked up from reference TRBV5-6 and TRBJ1-1, is DAGVTQSPTHLIKTRGQQVTLRCSPKSGHDTVSWYQQALGQGPQFIFQYYEEEERQRGNFPDRFSGHQFPNYSSELNVNALLLGDSALYLCASSSPGTPNTEAFFGQGTRLTVV.

V gene TRBV29-1 combines with J gene TRBJ1-2, with TRBD1 matching 7 bases. Per the germline V gene, CDR1 is SQVTM and CDR2 is ANQGSEA. The CDR3 runs 13 residues. V lost 4 bases and J lost 5; bases outside the gene matches: 7. Here the CDR3 reads CSVGDGTDYGYTF. CDR3 sequence (DNA): TGCAGCGTTGGGGACGGGACAGATTATGGCTACACCTTC.

The chain couples TRBV5-1 to TRBJ2-7, with D perhaps matching TRBD1 (6 bases). Trimming left V 0 bases short and J 5 bases short, with 15 bases between. Germline assignment: CDR1 SGHRS and CDR2 YFSETQ. This CDR3 is built from 15 residues. The CDR3 region has the DNA TGCGCCAGCAGCTTGGAGTCCCGGACAGTAGACGAGCAGTACTTC. Translation: CASSLESRTVDEQYF. Full variable domain (outside the CDR3, taken from reference TRBV5-1 and TRBJ2-7): KAGVTQTPRYLIKTRGQQVTLSCSPISGHRSVSWYQQTPGQGLQFLFEYFSETQRNKGNFPGRFSGRQFSNSRSEMNVSTLELGDSALYLCASSLESRTVDEQYFGPGTRLTVT.

The CDR3 region has the DNA TGTGCCAGCAGTTACTCGAGGCAGAACAATGAGCAGTTCTTC. Its translation: CASSYSRQNNEQFF. The rearrangement joins TRBV6-5 to TRBJ2-1; the D is unclear. The CDR3 covers 14 residues. Germline V gives CDR1 MNHEY, CDR2 SVGAGI. V lost 0 bases, J lost 5 bases, and 8 bases lay in between.

CDR3 in amino acids: CASSARDRGSYEQYF. The DNA of the CDR3 is TGTGCCAGTAGTGCCCGGGACAGAGGTTCCTACGAGCAGTACTTC. The chain recombines TRBV19 with TRBJ2-7; 7 bases are a match to TRBD1. Germline-derived CDR1 and CDR2 are LNHDA and SQIVND (reference sequence). CDR3 length: 15 residues. With V trimmed by 5 bases and J by 1 base, 8 bases remained unmatched.

This clone was seen more than once but under ten times. This chain uses TRBV4-2 with TRBJ2-1; TRBD2 matches at 12 bases. The trim removed 4 bases at V and 8 bases at J, leaving 9 bases unmatched. CDR3 size: 16 residues. Germline CDR1 is LGHNA and CDR2 is YNFKEQ. In DNA, the CDR3 is TGTGCCAGCAGCCCCAGACTAGCGGGGGAGGGGTATGAGCAGTTCTTC. As protein: CASSPRLAGEGYEQFF.

This chain joins TRBV5-1 and TRBJ1-2; 8 positions agree with TRBD1. The V gene end was trimmed by 2 bases and the J gene end by 8 bases; junction bases not matched to a gene: 11. This CDR3 is 15 amino acids long. Germline-derived CDR1 and CDR2 are SGHRS and YFSETQ. CDR3 DNA: TGCGCCAGCAGCTTACAAGCGGACAGGGTTTGGGGCTACACCTTC. Encoded protein: CASSLQADRVWGYTF.

V usage is TRBV2 and J usage is TRBJ1-2, with D possibly TRBD1 on 6 matching bases. CDR3 size: 14 residues. From germline, CDR1 is SNHLY and CDR2 FYNNEI. V was clipped by 6 bases and J by 0 bases, with 11 bases between them. The CDR3 sequence is CASRFTGSNYGYTF. CDR3 in DNA: TGTGCCAGCAGGTTCACAGGGTCTAACTATGGCTACACCTTC.

The chain couples TRBV11-3 to TRBJ1-3; TRBD1 might be the D (5 bases). Germline CDR1 SGHNT, CDR2 YENEEA. The CDR3 sequence is 15 residues long. The V gene lost 0 bases and the J gene lost 4 bases, with 10 bases spanning the gap. CDR3 in DNA: TGTGCCAGCAGCTTAGAAGGGGCAGACGGAAACACCATATATTTT. As protein: CASSLEGADGNTIYF.

This rearrangement joins TRBV4-2 to TRBJ2-5; 14 bases agree with TRBD2. Trimming took 1 base from V and 3 from J; bases not matched to a gene: 1. Germline CDR1 LGHNA, CDR2 YNFKEQ. CDR3 length equals 16 residues. Here the CDR3 DNA reads TGTGCCAGCAGCCAAGGGACTAGCGGGGGGAAAGAGACCCAGTACTTC. It translates to CASSQGTSGGKETQYF.